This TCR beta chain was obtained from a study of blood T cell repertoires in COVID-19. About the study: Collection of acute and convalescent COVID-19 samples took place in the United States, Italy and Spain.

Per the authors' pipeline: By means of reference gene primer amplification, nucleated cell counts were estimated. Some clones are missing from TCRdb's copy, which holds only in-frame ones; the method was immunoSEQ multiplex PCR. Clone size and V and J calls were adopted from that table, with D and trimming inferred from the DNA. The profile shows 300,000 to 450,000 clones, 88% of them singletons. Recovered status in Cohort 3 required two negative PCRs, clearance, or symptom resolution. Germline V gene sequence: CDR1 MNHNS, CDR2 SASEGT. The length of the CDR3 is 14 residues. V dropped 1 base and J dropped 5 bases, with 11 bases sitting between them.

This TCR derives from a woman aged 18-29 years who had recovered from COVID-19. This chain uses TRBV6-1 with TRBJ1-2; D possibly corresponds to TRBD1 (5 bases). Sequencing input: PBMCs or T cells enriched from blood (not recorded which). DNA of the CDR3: TGTGCCAGCAGTGAAGGGAAGGGGCGTTATGGCTACACCTTC. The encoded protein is CASSEGKGRYGYTF.